This paragraph reports one T cell receptor beta chain. It has no known antigen specificity. Qualities for individual bases were not recorded, and no much larger clone is one base off. These data are taken from a study of blood T cell repertoires in COVID-19 (TCRdb year 2020). Looking at the study overall: Samples covering the acute and convalescent phases of COVID-19 were provided by collaborators in the United States, Italy and Spain. The material from the prospective study consisted of cDNA or gDNA derived from T cells, B-cell-depleted T cells, or PBMCs. Subjects who had been exposed to COVID-19, were actively infected with it, or had recovered from it provided the deeply sampled blood TCRbeta repertoires that made up the dataset. The repertoires were made available in a free public database intended to serve as a resource for research on the immune response to SARS-CoV-2. The samples were drawn from two sources: the first 160 participants of the ongoing ImmuneRACE study, and over 950 subjects contributed by 6 global collaborators. Sample metadata almost always included a de-identified subject ID, COVID-19 status, age in years and sex. Where available, HLA class I and class II types were obtained from metadata supplied by the sample provider rather than from assay-based typing.

The research as a whole found: The quantity of clinical and demographic metadata differed by source and by participant and was supplied without curation.

From cysteine to phenylalanine, the CDR3 is 17 amino acids long. Just the 51-base CDR3 DNA is kept, in frame starting at base 1. CDR1 and CDR2, per the germline V gene, are SGHVS and FQNEAQ. For this chain, trimming is 1 base at the V end and 6 bases at the J end, and the number of junction bases without a gene match is 4. Collaborating institutions collected whole blood in K2EDTA tubes following their own protocols. For TCRbeta analysis, collaborators shipped samples in one of three forms: frozen whole blood, isolated PBMCs, or DNA extracted from either of those sample types. TCRbeta CDR3 regions were amplified from genomic DNA by means of the immunoSEQ Assay, a bias-controlled multiplex PCR. The study's processing was this. Within the assay, amplification of reference gene primers was used to estimate how many nucleated cells each sample contained. To quantify the absolute abundance of each unique TCRbeta CDR3 rearrangement, sequence reads were collapsed and filtered. Productive Simpson clonality was computed per sample as the square root of Simpson's diversity index over productive rearrangements. TCRdb carries this immuneACCESS record with in-frame sequences only. Its versions omit some clonotypes, under half of them owing to an unresolved V gene in the studies checked, with the rest unexplained. The V and J calls and clone size are taken from that table; D and trimming were inferred from the DNA. The sample table records about 140,000 clones; 84% of these occur just once. The ten largest clones represent approximately 10% of the sample.

The specimen was peripheral blood. The chain is encoded by TRBV7-8 joined to TRBJ2-1; 15 nucleotides in the junction match TRBD2. This TCR came from a man in his sixties with active or convalescent COVID-19. The CDR3 amino acid sequence is: CASSLDGTSGRTNEQFF. The DNA sequence follows: TGTGCCAGCAGCTTAGATGGGACTAGCGGGAGGACCAATGAGCAGTTCTTC.